The next 4 T cell receptor beta chains were all read from a single sample in a study of CD8 T cells in Susac syndrome. A quantity of roughly 0.5 to 1 ug RNA underwent reverse transcription using random hexamers. MiXCR, run by TCRdb on the immunoSEQ multiplex PCR reads, gives a single entry per CDR3 protein. The sample comprises over 150,000 distinct CDR3 sequences, roughly 94% of which are singletons, and more than 0.08% rests with the top ten. The specimen was CD4+ T cells from PBMCs. The receptor set was obtained from a human donor with Susac syndrome.

The V gene is TRBV7-2, the J gene TRBJ2-3; D ambiguous. Deletions cut 9 bases from V and 3 bases from J, with 7 bases between. The CDR3 extends over 11 amino acids. Germline V gene sequence: CDR1 SGHTA, CDR2 FQGNSA. CDR3 amino acids: CASSRTDTQYF. The CDR3 nucleotides read TGTGCCAGTAGTAGGACAGATACGCAGTATTTT. Complete variable domain (other parts from reference TRBV7-2 and TRBJ2-3): GAGVSQSPSNKVTEKGKDVELRCDPISGHTALYWYRQSLGQGLEFLIYFQGNSAPDKSGLPSDRFSAERTGGSVSTLTIQRTQQEDSAVYLCASSRTDTQYFGPGTRLTVL.

This chain uses TRBV20-1 with TRBJ2-1; D is undetermined. Trimming took off 0 bases at V and 5 bases at J, with 11 bases between the two ends. Germline assignment: CDR1 DFQATT and CDR2 SNEGSKA (reference sequence). The length of the CDR3 is 14 residues. CDR3 sequence (DNA): TGCAGTGCTAGAGAGGGTGGCTTCAACAATGAGCAGTTCTTC. This codes for CSAREGGFNNEQFF.

V and J are TRBV7-9 and TRBJ1-1, with TRBD1 as a possible D gene (6 bases). The CDR3 is made up of 14 amino acids. V lost 6 bases and J lost 3, with 14 bases in between. CDR1 is SEHNR, CDR2 FQNEAQ, per germline (reference sequence). Here the CDR3 DNA reads TGTGCCAGCAGAAAGGGGGAAGGGTACACTGAAGCTTTCTTT. This sequence encodes CASRKGEGYTEAFF.

V and J are TRBV7-9 and TRBJ1-1; weak D call: TRBD1 (6 bases). CDR1 and CDR2 from the germline V gene are SEHNR and FQNEAQ (reference sequence). Between the trimmed V and J ends, which lost 5 bases and 0 bases, there was a span of 10 bases. The CDR3 has 14 amino acids. This CDR3 reads CASSRTALNTEAFF. The CDR3 nucleotides are TGTGCCAGCAGCCGGACAGCGTTGAACACTGAAGCTTTCTTT.